This TCR beta chain was profiled in a study of control samples from healthy donors and cancer patients. Method: immunoSEQ multiplex PCR; TCRdb's copy keeps in-frame clones and lacks some. The table has approximately 100,000 clones, approximately 81% seen once. The CDR3 is 15 amino acids. The germline V gene has CDR1 SGHKS and CDR2 YYEKEE (reference sequence). The trim removed 4 bases at V and 5 bases at J, leaving 11 bases unmatched. This chain connects TRBV5-5 to TRBJ1-2; the match to TRBD1 covers 7 bases. The source is a woman in her 40s in good health. The sequenced material came from blood. The CDR3 is CASSGSGTGVYGYTF. CDR3 sequence (DNA): TGTGCCAGCAGCGGGAGTGGTACAGGGGTTTATGGCTACACCTTC.